The T cell receptor (beta chain) described here comes from a study of blood T cell repertoires in COVID-19. Study summary: The origin of the acute and convalescent COVID-19 samples was the United States, Italy and Spain.

Per the authors' pipeline: The authors estimated nucleated cell counts from reference gene primer amplification. Assay used: immunoSEQ multiplex PCR; TCRdb lists only in-frame clones, some missing. That table gives V, J and clone size, and the DNA gave D and trimming. Of some 65,000 clones in the sample, around 91% were seen once. This clone appeared a single time. Germline V gene lookup returns CDR1 KGHSH and CDR2 LQKENI. V was pared by 3 bases and J by 2 bases, with 10 bases between. The CDR3 is 14 amino acids. The V and J genes are TRBV18 and TRBJ1-2; D is perhaps TRBD1 (5 bases). Source material: peripheral blood. The receptor was derived from a middle-aged man with COVID-19, enrolled during active disease. The CDR3 DNA is TGTGCCAGCTCACCGGACATGGGGAACTATGGCTACACCTTC. Its protein is CASSPDMGNYGYTF.